This T cell receptor beta chain was captured in a study of blood T cell repertoires in COVID-19. Study overall: Samples of COVID-19 (acute and convalescent) were obtained from the United States, Italy and Spain.

Trimming removed 5 bases from V and 2 bases from J, with 13 bases in between. CDR3 size: 14 residues. Germline values: CDR1 MNHEY, CDR2 SMNVEV (reference sequence). Sequencing was performed with immunoSEQ multiplex PCR; in TCRdb, only in-frame clones are kept and a portion is missing. The table has some 70,000 clones, roughly 88% seen once; the top ten hold around 2.8%. The sequencing input was peripheral blood. This clonotype originated in a man in his 70s with active or convalescent COVID-19. This chain joins TRBV27 and TRBJ2-7, with D tentatively TRBD1 (6 bases). The CDR3 sequence is CASSPRTATYEQYF. The CDR3 nucleotides read TGTGCCAGCAGTCCCCGGACAGCTACCTACGAGCAGTACTTC.